This T cell receptor beta chain is drawn from a study of blood T cell repertoires in COVID-19. For the study at large: Spain, Italy and the United States supplied samples that represented acute and convalescent COVID-19. Nucleic acid was either cDNA or gDNA, and it came from T cells, B-cell-depleted T cells, or PBMCs.

In the authors' workflow: Amplification from reference gene primers served as the basis for estimated nucleated cell counts. The protocol was immunoSEQ multiplex PCR, while the TCRdb copy is restricted to in-frame clones and leaves out a portion. Clone size and V and J calls were adopted from that table, with D and trimming inferred from the DNA. This sample has some 90,000 clones, with 89% found just once. This receptor was taken from a man aged 45 to 65 with acute or convalescent COVID-19. Sequences were obtained from peripheral blood.

The CDR3 is CASSLPGGQETQYF. The CDR3, as DNA: TGTGCCAGCAGCCTCCCAGGGGGGCAAGAGACCCAGTACTTC. The V call is TRBV3-1 (or the pseudogene TRBV3-2), the J call TRBJ2-5, with a possible D match to TRBD1 (7 bases). The germline gives CDR1 LGHDT, CDR2 YNNKEL (reference sequence). CDR3 length: 14 amino acids. Trimming took 4 bases from V and 2 from J, leaving 11 bases between them.